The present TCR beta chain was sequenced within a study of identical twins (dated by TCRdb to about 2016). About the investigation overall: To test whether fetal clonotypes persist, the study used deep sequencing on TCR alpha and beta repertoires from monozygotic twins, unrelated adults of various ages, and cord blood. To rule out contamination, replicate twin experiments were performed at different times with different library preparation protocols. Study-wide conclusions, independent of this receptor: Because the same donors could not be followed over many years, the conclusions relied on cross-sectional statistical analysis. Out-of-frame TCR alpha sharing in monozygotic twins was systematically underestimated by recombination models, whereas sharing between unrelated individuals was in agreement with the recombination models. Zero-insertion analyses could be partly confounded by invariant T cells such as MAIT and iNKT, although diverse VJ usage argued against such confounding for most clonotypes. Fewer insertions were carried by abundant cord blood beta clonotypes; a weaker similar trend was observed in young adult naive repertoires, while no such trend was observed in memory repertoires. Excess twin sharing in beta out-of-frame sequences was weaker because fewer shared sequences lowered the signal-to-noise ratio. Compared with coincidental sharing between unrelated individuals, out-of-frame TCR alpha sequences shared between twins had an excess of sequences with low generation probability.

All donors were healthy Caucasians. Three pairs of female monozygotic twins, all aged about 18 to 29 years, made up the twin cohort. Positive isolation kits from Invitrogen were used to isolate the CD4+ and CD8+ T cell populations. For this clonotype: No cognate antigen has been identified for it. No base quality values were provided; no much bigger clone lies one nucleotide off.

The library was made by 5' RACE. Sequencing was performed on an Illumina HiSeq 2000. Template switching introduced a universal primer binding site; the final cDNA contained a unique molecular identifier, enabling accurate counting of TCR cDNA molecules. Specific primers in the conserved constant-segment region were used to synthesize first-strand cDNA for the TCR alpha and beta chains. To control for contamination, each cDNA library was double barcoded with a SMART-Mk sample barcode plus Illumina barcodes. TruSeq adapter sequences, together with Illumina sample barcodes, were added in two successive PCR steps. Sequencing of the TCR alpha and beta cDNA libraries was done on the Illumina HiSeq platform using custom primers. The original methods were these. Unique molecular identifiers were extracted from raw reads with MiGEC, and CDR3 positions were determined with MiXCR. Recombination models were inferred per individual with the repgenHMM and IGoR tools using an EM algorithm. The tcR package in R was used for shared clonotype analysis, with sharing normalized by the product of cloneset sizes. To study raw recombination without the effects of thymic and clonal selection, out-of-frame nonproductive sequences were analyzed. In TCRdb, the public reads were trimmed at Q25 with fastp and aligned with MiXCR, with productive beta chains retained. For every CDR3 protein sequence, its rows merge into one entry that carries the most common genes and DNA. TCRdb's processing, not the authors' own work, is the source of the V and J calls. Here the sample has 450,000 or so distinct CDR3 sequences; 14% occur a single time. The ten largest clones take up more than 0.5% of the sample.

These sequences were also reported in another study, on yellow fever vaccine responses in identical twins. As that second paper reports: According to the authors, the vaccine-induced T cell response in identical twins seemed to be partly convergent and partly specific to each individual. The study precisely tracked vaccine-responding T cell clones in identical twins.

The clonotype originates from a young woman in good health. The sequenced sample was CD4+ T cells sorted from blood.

Here is the DNA: TGTGCCAGCGGTAGATTCTCGCTGGGGCCCCAGCATTTT. Its amino acids are CASGRFSLGPQHF. The chain is assembled from TRBV6-1 and TRBJ1-5; a confident D gene designation cannot be given. Based on the germline V gene, the CDR1 and CDR2 sequences are MNHNS and SASEGT. V is shortened by 8 bases, J by 9 bases, and the region joining them spans 17 bases. Including the terminal cysteine and phenylalanine, the CDR3 comprises 13 residues. Only the CDR3 region is kept as DNA, spanning 39 bases read in frame from base 1.